The 6 T cell receptor beta chains given below trace back to one sample, sequenced in a study of T-cell reconstitution after alpha-beta-depleted transplantation in children. TCRbeta library construction was performed incorporating unique molecular identifiers. TCRdb passed the PCR reads through MiXCR, listing each CDR3 protein once. The table lists fewer than 1 million distinct CDR3 sequences, around 17% of them singletons. This specimen was PBMCs, mostly from graft donor cells, taken 360 days after TCRalphabeta/CD19-depleted stem cell transplant. These receptors originate from a male patient under 18 who had a stem cell transplant for acute lymphoblastic leukemia, so the T cells may come from the graft donor.

The V call is TRBV10-3, the J call TRBJ2-5; 9 bases line up with TRBD2. With V trimmed by 3 bases and J by 5 bases, 7 bases remained unmatched. The CDR3 sequence is 15 residues long. Per the germline V gene, CDR1 is ENHRY and CDR2 is SYGVKD. The CDR3 DNA follows: TGTGCCATCAGTGAAGAAGCGGGGGGAAGCGAGACCCAGTACTTC. Protein sequence: CAISEEAGGSETQYF.

This chain links TRBV27 with TRBJ1-1; D remains ambiguous. Germline values: CDR1 MNHEY, CDR2 SMNVEV (reference sequence). The ends were cut back, 6 bases at V and 0 bases at J, with 8 bases in the middle. The CDR3 consists of 13 residues. The CDR3 DNA sequence: TGTGCCAGCAGAGACCGGTTGAACACTGAAGCTTTCTTT. Its protein product is CASRDRLNTEAFF.

The chain carries TRBV28 and TRBJ2-7, with 7 bases aligning to TRBD1. V shed 5 bases, J shed 2 bases, and the junction held 6 bases outside the gene matches. There are 14 residues in the CDR3. Germline CDR1 and CDR2: MDHEN and SYDVKM. In DNA form, the CDR3 reads TGTGCCAGCAGTCCTGGGGGACAGACCTACGAGCAGTACTTC. This encodes CASSPGGQTYEQYF.

CDR3 sequence (DNA): TGCGCCAGCAGCCAAGACGGGACAGGGGGCTATTATGGCTACACCTTC. This translates into CASSQDGTGGYYGYTF. The genes are TRBV4-1 and TRBJ1-2; 12 bases are a match to TRBD1. Germline assignment: CDR1 MGHRA and CDR2 YSYEKL. V gave up 0 bases and J gave up 5 bases; unmatched junction bases: 4. The CDR3 covers 16 residues.

This sequence joins TRBV7-9 and TRBJ1-6; tentatively, D is TRBD1 (5 bases). V dropped 3 bases and J dropped 2 bases, with 14 bases sitting between them. The CDR3 is 17 residues long. Per germline, CDR1 SEHNR and CDR2 FQNEAQ (reference sequence). DNA for the CDR3: TGTGCCAGCAGCTTGGAACAGGAGCCCCCCTATAATTCACCCCTCCACTTT. Its translation is CASSLEQEPPYNSPLHF.

The J gene is TRBJ1-2, the V gene TRBV5-1, with D maybe TRBD1 (6 bases). There are 13 residues in the CDR3. Germline loops: CDR1 SGHRS, CDR2 YFSETQ. V shed 2 bases and J shed 6 bases, with 11 bases lying between them. CDR3 DNA: TGCGCCAGCAGCTTAGGGGGGGGGAATGGCTACACCTTC. Residues: CASSLGGGNGYTF.